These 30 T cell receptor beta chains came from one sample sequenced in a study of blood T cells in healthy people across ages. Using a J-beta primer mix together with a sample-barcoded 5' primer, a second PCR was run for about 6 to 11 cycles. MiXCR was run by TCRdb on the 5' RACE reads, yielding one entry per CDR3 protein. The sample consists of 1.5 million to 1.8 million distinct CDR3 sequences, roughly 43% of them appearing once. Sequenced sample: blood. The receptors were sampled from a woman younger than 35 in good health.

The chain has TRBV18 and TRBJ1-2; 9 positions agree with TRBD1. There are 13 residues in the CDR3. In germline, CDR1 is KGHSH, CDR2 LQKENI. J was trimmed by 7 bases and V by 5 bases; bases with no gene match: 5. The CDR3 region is CASSKGQGPGYTF. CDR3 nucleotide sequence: TGTGCCAGCTCAAAGGGACAGGGCCCTGGCTACACCTTC.

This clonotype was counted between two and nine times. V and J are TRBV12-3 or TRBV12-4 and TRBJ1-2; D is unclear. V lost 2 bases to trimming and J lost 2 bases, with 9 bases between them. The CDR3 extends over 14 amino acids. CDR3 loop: CASSLRIRNYGYTF. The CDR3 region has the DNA TGTGCCAGCAGTTTACGGATCAGGAACTATGGCTACACCTTC.

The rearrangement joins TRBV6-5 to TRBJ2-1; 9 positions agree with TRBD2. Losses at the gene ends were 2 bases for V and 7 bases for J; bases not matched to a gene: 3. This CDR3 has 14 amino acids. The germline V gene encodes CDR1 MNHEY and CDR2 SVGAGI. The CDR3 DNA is TGTGCCAGCAGTTACGGGCGGGGGGGGAATGAGCAGTTCTTC. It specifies CASSYGRGGNEQFF.

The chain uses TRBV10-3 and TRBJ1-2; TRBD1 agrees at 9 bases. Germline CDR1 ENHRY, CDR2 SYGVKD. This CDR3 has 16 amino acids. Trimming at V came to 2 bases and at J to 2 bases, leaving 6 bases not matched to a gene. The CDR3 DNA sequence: TGTGCCATCAGTGAGCCTAGGACAGGGGCAAACTATGGCTACACCTTC. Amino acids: CAISEPRTGANYGYTF.

The CDR3 nucleotides are TGCAGTGCTAGTAGTCCTAGCGGGACCTACGAGCAGTACTTC. Its protein is CSASSPSGTYEQYF. This sequence joins TRBV20-1 and TRBJ2-7, with TRBD2 identical over 9 bases. The ends lost 3 bases at V and 2 bases at J; junction bases unmatched: 5. Germline CDR1 and CDR2: DFQATT and SNEGSKA (reference sequence). The CDR3 is 14 residues long.

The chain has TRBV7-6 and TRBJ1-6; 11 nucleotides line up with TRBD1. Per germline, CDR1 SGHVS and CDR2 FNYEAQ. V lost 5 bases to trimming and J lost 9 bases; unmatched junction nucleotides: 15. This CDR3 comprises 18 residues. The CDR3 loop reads CASSLGGQGAGFGSPLHF. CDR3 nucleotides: TGTGCCAGCAGCCTCGGTGGACAGGGGGCGGGATTCGGTTCACCCCTCCACTTT.

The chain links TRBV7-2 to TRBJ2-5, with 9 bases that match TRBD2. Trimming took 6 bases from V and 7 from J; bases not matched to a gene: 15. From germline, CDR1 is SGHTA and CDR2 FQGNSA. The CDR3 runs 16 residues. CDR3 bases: TGTGCCAGCAGGGAACCGGGACAACCTAGCGGGGTGACCCAGTACTTC. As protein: CASREPGQPSGVTQYF.

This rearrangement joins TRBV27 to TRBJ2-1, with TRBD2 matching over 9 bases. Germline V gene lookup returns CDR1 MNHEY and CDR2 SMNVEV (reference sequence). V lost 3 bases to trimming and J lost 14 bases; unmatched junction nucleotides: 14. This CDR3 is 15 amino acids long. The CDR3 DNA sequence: TGTGCCAGCAGTTTGGTAGCGGGAGAGACCGGGGTCAAGTTCTTC. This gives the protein CASSLVAGETGVKFF.

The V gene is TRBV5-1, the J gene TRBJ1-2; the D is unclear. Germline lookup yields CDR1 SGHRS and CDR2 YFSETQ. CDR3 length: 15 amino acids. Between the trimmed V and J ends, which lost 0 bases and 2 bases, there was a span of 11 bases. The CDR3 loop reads CASSLGPEANYGYTF. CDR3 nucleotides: TGCGCCAGCAGCTTGGGCCCTGAGGCCAACTATGGCTACACCTTC.

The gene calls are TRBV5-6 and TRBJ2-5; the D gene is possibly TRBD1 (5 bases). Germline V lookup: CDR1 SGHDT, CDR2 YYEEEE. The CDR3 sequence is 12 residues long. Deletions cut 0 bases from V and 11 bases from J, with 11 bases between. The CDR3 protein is CASSLGQGKQYF. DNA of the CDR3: TGTGCCAGCAGCTTGGGTCAGGGAAAGCAGTACTTC.

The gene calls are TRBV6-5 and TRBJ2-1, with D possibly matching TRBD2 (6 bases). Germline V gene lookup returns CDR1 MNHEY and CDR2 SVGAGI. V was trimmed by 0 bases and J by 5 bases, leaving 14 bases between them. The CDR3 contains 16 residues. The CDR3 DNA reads TGTGCCAGCAGTTACTCCCCCGGGAGTCGGGACAATGAGCAGTTCTTC. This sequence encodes CASSYSPGSRDNEQFF.

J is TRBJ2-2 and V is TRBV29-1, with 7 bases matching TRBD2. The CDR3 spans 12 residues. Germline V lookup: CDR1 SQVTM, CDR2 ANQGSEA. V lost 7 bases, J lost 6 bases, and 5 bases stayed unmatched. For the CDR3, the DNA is TGCAGCGCCCGGGACTACGCCGGGGAGCTGTTTTTT. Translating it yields CSARDYAGELFF.

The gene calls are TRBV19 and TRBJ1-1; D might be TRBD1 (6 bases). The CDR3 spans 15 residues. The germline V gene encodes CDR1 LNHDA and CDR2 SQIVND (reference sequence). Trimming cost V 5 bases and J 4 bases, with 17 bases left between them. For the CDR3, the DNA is TGTGCCAGTAGTCACCTTAGGGGGAGAGGCACTGAAGCTTTCTTT. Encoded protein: CASSHLRGRGTEAFF.

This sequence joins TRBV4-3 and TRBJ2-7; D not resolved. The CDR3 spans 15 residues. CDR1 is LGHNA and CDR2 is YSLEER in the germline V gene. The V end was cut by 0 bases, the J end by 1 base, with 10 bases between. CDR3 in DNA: TGCGCCAGCAGCCAAGACTGGTCACATTCCTACGAGCAGTACTTC. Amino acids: CASSQDWSHSYEQYF.

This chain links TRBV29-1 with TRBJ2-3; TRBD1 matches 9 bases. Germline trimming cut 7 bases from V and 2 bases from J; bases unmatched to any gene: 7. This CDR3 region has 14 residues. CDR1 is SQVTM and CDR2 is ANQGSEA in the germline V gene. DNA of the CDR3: TGCAGCGGAACAGGGGGCGCGGACACAGATACGCAGTATTTT. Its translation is CSGTGGADTDTQYF.

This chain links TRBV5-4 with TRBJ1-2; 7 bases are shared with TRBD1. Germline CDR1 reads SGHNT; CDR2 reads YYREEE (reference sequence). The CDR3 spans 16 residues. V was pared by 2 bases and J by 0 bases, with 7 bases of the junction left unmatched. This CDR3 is CASSFGGGGTNYGYTF. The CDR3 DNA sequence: TGTGCCAGCAGCTTTGGGGGAGGGGGCACTAACTATGGCTACACCTTC.

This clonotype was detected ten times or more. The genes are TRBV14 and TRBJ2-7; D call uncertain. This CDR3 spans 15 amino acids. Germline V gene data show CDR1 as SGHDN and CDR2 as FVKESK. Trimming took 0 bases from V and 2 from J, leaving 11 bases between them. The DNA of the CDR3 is TGTGCCAGCAGCCAAGAAGTGAAACGGACCTACGAGCAGTACTTC. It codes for CASSQEVKRTYEQYF.

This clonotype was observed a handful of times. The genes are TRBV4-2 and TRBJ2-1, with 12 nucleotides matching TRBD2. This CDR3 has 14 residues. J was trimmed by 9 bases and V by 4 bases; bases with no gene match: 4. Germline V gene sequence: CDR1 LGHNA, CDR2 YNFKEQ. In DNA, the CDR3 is TGTGCCAGCAGCCCCGGACTAGCGGGATCTGAGCAGTTCTTC. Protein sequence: CASSPGLAGSEQFF.

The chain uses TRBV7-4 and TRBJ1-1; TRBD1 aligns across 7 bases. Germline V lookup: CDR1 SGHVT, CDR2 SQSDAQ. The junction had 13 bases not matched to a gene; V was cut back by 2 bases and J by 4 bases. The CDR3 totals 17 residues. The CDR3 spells CASSLQGGRYEGTEAFF. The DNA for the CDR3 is TGTGCCAGCAGCTTACAAGGGGGCAGGTATGAGGGCACTGAAGCTTTCTTT.

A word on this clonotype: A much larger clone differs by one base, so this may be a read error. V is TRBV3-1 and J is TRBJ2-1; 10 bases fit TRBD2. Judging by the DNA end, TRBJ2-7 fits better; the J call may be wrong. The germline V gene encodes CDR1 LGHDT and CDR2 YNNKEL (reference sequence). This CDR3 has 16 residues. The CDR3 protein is CASSLLSGGAYNEQYF. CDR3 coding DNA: TGTGCCAGCAGCCTATTAAGCGGGGGGGCCTACAATGAGCAGTACTTC.

This CDR3 is CSVELQNTEAFF. CDR3 nucleotides: TGCAGCGTTGAATTGCAGAACACTGAAGCTTTCTTT. V gene TRBV29-1 combines with J gene TRBJ1-1, with D hard to call. V was clipped by 2 bases and J by 1 base, with 5 bases between them. There are 12 residues in the CDR3. The germline gives CDR1 SQVTM, CDR2 ANQGSEA.

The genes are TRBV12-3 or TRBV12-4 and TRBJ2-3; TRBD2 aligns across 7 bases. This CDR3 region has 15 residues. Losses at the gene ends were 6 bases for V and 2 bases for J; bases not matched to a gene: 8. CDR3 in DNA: TGTGCCAGCAGAGGGGAGGGAGCCCCCACAGATACGCAGTATTTT. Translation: CASRGEGAPTDTQYF.

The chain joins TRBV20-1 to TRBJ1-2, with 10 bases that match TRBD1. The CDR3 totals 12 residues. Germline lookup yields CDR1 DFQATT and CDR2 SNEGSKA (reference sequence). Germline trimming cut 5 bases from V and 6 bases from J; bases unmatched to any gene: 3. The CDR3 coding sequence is TGCAGTGCTCCGACAGGGGGCCATGGCTACACCTTC. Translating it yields CSAPTGGHGYTF.

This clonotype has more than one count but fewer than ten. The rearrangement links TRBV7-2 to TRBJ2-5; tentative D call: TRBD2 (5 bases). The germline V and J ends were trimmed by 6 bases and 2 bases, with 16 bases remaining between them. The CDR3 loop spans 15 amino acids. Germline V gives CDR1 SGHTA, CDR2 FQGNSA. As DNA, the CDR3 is TGTGCCAGCAGAAGAGGGATAATCGTTCAAGAGACCCAGTACTTC. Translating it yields CASRRGIIVQETQYF.

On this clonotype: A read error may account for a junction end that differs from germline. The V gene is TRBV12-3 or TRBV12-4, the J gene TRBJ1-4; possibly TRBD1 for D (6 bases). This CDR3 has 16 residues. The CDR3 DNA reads TGTGCCAGCAGTGACTCCCGGACAGCCGATAATGGAAAACTGTTTTTT. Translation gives CASSDSRTADNGKLFF.

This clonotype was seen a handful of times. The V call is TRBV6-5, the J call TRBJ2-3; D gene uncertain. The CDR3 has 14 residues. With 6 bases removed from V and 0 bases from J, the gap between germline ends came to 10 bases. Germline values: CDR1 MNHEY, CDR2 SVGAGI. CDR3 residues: CASRQSVSTDTQYF. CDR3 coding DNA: TGTGCCAGCAGGCAGAGCGTAAGCACAGATACGCAGTATTTT.

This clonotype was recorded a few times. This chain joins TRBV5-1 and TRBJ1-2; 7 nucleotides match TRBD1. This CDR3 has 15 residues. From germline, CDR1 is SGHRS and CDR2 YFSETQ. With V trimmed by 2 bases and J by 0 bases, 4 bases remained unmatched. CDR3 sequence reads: CASSLNRGPNYGYTF. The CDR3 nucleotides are TGCGCCAGCAGCTTAAATAGGGGGCCTAACTATGGCTACACCTTC.

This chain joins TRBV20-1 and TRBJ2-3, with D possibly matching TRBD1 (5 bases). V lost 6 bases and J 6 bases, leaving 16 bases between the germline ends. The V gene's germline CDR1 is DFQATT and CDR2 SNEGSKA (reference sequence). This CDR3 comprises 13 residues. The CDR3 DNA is TGCAGTGCAAGCAGGGTGGTGTCTGATACGCAGTATTTT. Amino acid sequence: CSASRVVSDTQYF.

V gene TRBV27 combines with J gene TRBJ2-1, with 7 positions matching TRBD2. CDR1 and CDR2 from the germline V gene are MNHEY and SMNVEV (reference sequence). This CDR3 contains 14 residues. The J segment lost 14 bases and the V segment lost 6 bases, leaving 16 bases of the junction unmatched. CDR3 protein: CASSDSLGLGREFF. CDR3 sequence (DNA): TGTGCCAGCAGCGATTCCCTAGGACTAGGTCGCGAGTTCTTC.

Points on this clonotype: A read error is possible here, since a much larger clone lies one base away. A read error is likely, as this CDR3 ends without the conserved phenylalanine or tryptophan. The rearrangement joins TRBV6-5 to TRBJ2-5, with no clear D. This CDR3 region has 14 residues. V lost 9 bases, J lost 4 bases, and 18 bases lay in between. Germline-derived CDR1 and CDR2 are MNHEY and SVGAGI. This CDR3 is CASANGVMLETQYI. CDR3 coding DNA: TGTGCCAGTGCCAATGGGGTAATGTTAGAGACCCAGTACATC.